This T cell receptor beta chain was sequenced during a study of T cell repertoires in cytomegalovirus infection (dated by TCRdb to between 2018 and 2021). The study in broad terms: Recently identified HLA-C-restricted CMV epitopes, whose presentation resists viral immunomodulation, were targeted by peptide stimulations together with well-studied HLA-B-restricted epitopes. Donor HLA type was relevant to the analysis, because carriage of CMV infection together with the matching HLA type was indicated by public TCR beta signatures. The investigation overall reported the following: The ex vivo response was dominated by HLA-C-restricted CMV-specific TCR beta clonotypes, and the single most frequent clonotype in two of eight donors was supplied by these HLA-C-restricted clonotypes. Carriers of CMV infection plus the relevant HLA type were discriminated by the cumulative frequency of public TCR beta family members in the study cohort and in an independent approximately 400-donor cohort.

Taken with the paper, the label for treatment or condition translates to: in vitro stimulation with specific CMV peptide epitopes to enrich CMV-specific T cells. The reads were generated on an Illumina HiSeq 1500. TCRdb redid the processing of the public reads, applying fastp at Q25 and MiXCR, and retained in-frame beta chains. For every CDR3 protein sequence, its rows merge into one entry that carries the most common genes and DNA. Across this sample there are roughly 990,000 distinct CDR3 sequences, with about 33% seen only once. The ten largest clones take up around an eighth of the sample. From the cysteine up to the phenylalanine, the CDR3 has a length of 17 residues. Only the CDR3 portion is preserved as DNA: 51 bases, with reading frame beginning at the first base. CDR1 and CDR2 are read off the germline V gene (reference sequence) as MNHEY and SMNVEV. The germline V end is reduced by 1 base and the J end by 0 bases; junction bases left unmatched: 6.

This clonotype appeared once. Its antigen is unknown. No much larger clone is present one base from it, and per-base qualities are unavailable. A single read offers scant evidence. This specimen consisted of cultured CD8+ T cells from PBMCs, obtained from culture after CMV antigen stimulation. The chain links TRBV27 with TRBJ2-3; TRBD2 matches 8 bases in the middle. This receptor was identified in a human donor in good health (CMV status not recorded). Some clones in this sample may be carry-over from other donors' samples. The DNA is as follows: TGTGCCAGCAGTTTATATCGGGGGGGCCCTAGCACAGATACGCAGTATTTT. Translation gives CASSLYRGGPSTDTQYF.